The 2 T cell receptor beta chains below come from one sample, sequenced in a study of T cells expressing NK-cell markers. From its re-call of the 5' RACE reads, TCRdb lists each CDR3 protein once, without DNA. The specimen's table records more than 400,000 distinct CDR3 sequences. Material: blood T cells: a sorted CD56 or NKG2C T cell subset, CD4+ or CD8+ T cells, or bulk PBMC T cells (not recorded which). All receptors derive from a woman between 18 and 75 years old in good health.

The V gene is TRBV6-5, the J gene TRBJ1-4. There are 14 residues in the CDR3. Germline CDR1 and CDR2: MNHEY and SVGAGI. The CDR3: CASSYSDPRKKLFF.

This chain connects TRBV30 to TRBJ1-2; the TRBD1 assignment by TCRdb is unverifiable without DNA. Germline V lookup: CDR1 GTSNPN, CDR2 SVGIG (reference sequence). The CDR3 has 16 amino acids. CDR3 protein: CAWSEAIGTALYGYTF.